This entry lists 19 T cell receptor beta chains sequenced from one sample in a study of beta chain features in type 1 diabetes. Expressed TCRB transcripts were sequenced after all isolated RNA was converted to cDNA. Generated by immunoSEQ multiplex PCR, the TCRdb table keeps only in-frame clones and is missing some. The data hold 430,000 or so clones, with about an eighth observed a single time. Material: naive CD4+ T cells from blood. These receptors all stem from a woman aged 18-29 years in good health.

Only a few counts were recorded for this clone. V and J are TRBV6-5 and TRBJ1-1; D is uncertain. The CDR3 contains 13 residues. The V and J ends lost 6 bases and 1 base respectively, with 9 bases between them. CDR1 and CDR2 from the germline V gene are MNHEY and SVGAGI. CDR3 protein: CASSRLGNTEAFF. As DNA, the CDR3 is TGTGCCAGCAGCCGACTGGGGAACACTGAAGCTTTCTTT.

V and J are TRBV11-3 and TRBJ2-7; 7 positions match TRBD2. Germline loops: CDR1 SGHNT, CDR2 YENEEA. The CDR3 spans 15 residues. Trimming cost V 3 bases and J 2 bases; bases outside gene matches: 7. CDR3 DNA: TGTGCCAGCAGCTTTGCTGAGAGCGGGGCCTACGAGCAGTACTTC. Its protein product is CASSFAESGAYEQYF.

This clone has only a few counts. The chain carries TRBV28 and TRBJ1-2; TRBD1 agrees at 10 bases. Germline V gene lookup returns CDR1 MDHEN and CDR2 SYDVKM. V shed 6 bases, J shed 7 bases, and the junction held 2 bases outside the gene matches. The CDR3 length is 12 residues. This CDR3 reads CASRGQGGGYTF. CDR3 in DNA: TGTGCCAGCAGAGGACAGGGGGGTGGCTACACCTTC.

The CDR3 coding sequence is TGTGCCAGCAGCCCAAGTAGTCAGTACAATGAGCAGTTCTTC. It specifies CASSPSSQYNEQFF. The chain couples TRBV9 to TRBJ2-1; D unclear. Germline-derived CDR1 and CDR2 are SGDLS and YYNGEE. CDR3 length: 14 residues. V lost 4 bases and J lost 4, with 12 bases in between.

This clone was observed a few times. V is TRBV19 and J is TRBJ2-6; the D is unclear. Looked up from germline, CDR1 is LNHDA and CDR2 is SQIVND (reference sequence). The CDR3 contains 17 residues. V gave up 3 bases and J gave up 1 base, with 13 bases separating them. CDR3 in amino acids: CASSIDRLRSGANVLTF. Written as DNA, the CDR3 is TGTGCCAGTAGTATTGACCGTCTCCGTTCTGGGGCCAACGTCCTGACTTTC.

The rearrangement joins TRBV7-9 to TRBJ2-7; 13 nucleotides agree with TRBD2. From germline, CDR1 is SEHNR and CDR2 FQNEAQ (reference sequence). J was trimmed by 5 bases and V by 3 bases; bases with no gene match: 4. The CDR3 is made up of 15 amino acids. CDR3 in DNA: TGTGCCAGCAGCTTCACTAGCGGGAGGGCCGACGAGCAGTACTTC. Its translation: CASSFTSGRADEQYF.

The rearrangement links TRBV29-1 to TRBJ2-7; D unresolved. The CDR3 contains 13 residues. Per germline, CDR1 SQVTM and CDR2 ANQGSEA. V was cut by 7 bases and J by 3 bases, with 16 bases left in between. In DNA, the CDR3 is TGCAGCGCCGGATCCCAGCGACTCTACGAGCAGTACTTC. This gives the protein CSAGSQRLYEQYF.

This clone was counted only a few times. The J gene is TRBJ2-7, the V gene TRBV7-9; 7 nucleotides agree with TRBD1. The CDR3 sequence is 15 residues long. Per germline, CDR1 SEHNR and CDR2 FQNEAQ (reference sequence). Trimming cost V 5 bases and J 3 bases; bases outside gene matches: 10. The CDR3 nucleotides are TGTGCCAGCAGCACGTACAGGGGCGAGGACTACGAGCAGTACGTC. This translates into CASSTYRGEDYEQYV.

This clone appeared a single time. The V call is TRBV9, the J call TRBJ1-3; TRBD1 might be the D (6 bases). This CDR3 has 15 amino acids. Trimming left V 0 bases short and J 2 bases short, with 9 bases between. The V gene's germline CDR1 is SGDLS and CDR2 YYNGEE. CDR3 region: CASSVDGTPGNTIYF. The DNA of the CDR3 is TGTGCCAGCAGCGTAGACGGGACACCTGGAAACACCATATATTTT. Together with reference TRBV9 and TRBJ1-3, the CDR3 gives the full variable domain: DSGVTQTPKHLITATGQRVTLRCSPRSGDLSVYWYQQSLDQGLQFLIQYYNGEERAKGNILERFSAQQFPDLHSELNLSSLELGDSALYFCASSVDGTPGNTIYFGEGSWLTVV.

As regards this clone: This same CDR3 is encoded by further DNA sequences in the sample. The V gene is TRBV29-1, the J gene TRBJ2-6; D not certain. V lost 1 base, J lost 4 bases, and 2 bases lay in between. Germline CDR1 and CDR2: SQVTM and ANQGSEA. This CDR3 is built from 12 residues. CDR3 protein: CSVEGGANVLTF. CDR3 sequence (DNA): TGCAGCGTTGAAGGAGGGGCCAACGTCCTGACTTTC.

The chain uses TRBV15 and TRBJ1-2; D not resolved. The V gene's germline CDR1 is LNHNV and CDR2 YYDKDF (reference sequence). The V gene lost 8 bases and the J gene lost 4 bases, with 14 bases spanning the gap. This CDR3 is 13 amino acids long. The DNA for the CDR3 is TGTGCCACCCTTAGGCGGGGAGGCTATGGCTACACCTTC. This gives the protein CATLRRGGYGYTF. The complete variable domain, with remaining parts taken from reference TRBV15 and TRBJ1-2, reads DAMVIQNPRYQVTQFGKPVTLSCSQTLNHNVMYWYQQKSSQAPKLLFHYYDKDFNNEADTPDNFQSRRPNTSFCFLDIRSPGLGDTAMYLCATLRRGGYGYTFGSGTRLTVV.

This chain links TRBV29-1 with TRBJ1-3; the D gene is possibly TRBD1 (6 bases). Germline V lookup: CDR1 SQVTM, CDR2 ANQGSEA. CDR3 size: 14 residues. V was clipped by 2 bases and J by 2 bases, with 10 bases between them. CDR3 nucleotide sequence: TGCAGCGTTGAATTGGGGGCTACTGGAAACACCATATATTTT. It translates to CSVELGATGNTIYF.

In this sample, this clone turned up a few times. Other DNA variants within this sample encode the same CDR3. The chain uses TRBV5-1 and TRBJ2-7; D is unclear. Trimming took off 1 base at V and 1 base at J, with 6 bases between the two ends. The CDR3 is 13 residues long. From germline, CDR1 is SGHRS and CDR2 YFSETQ. CDR3 nucleotides: TGCGCCAGCAGCTTGCCCAGTTCCTACGAGCAGTACTTC. Encoded protein: CASSLPSSYEQYF.

This chain uses TRBV7-3 with TRBJ2-1, with D maybe TRBD2 (5 bases). Germline lookup yields CDR1 SGHTA and CDR2 FQGTGA. V shed 5 bases and J shed 5 bases, with 16 bases lying between them. CDR3 length: 15 residues. This CDR3 is CASSPRGLRDNEQFF. The DNA for the CDR3 is TGTGCCAGCAGCCCCAGAGGGTTGCGGGACAATGAGCAGTTCTTC.

In this sample, this clone turned up a few times. V usage is TRBV7-2 and J usage is TRBJ2-7; 9 bases align to TRBD2. The CDR3 loop spans 15 amino acids. V was pared by 2 bases and J by 6 bases, with 8 bases of the junction left unmatched. Germline assignment: CDR1 SGHTA and CDR2 FQGNSA. CDR3 nucleotides: TGTGCCAGCAGCTTAAGGCGGGAGGGCCGGCGCGAGCAGTACTTC. Translating gives CASSLRREGRREQYF.

This chain connects TRBV6-5 to TRBJ2-3, with D unresolved. This CDR3 spans 13 amino acids. V lost 0 bases to trimming and J lost 4 bases, with 5 bases between them. Germline CDR1 MNHEY, CDR2 SVGAGI. As DNA, the CDR3 is TGTGCCAGCAGTTACTCTGGAGCAGATACGCAGTATTTT. Its translation: CASSYSGADTQYF.

This clone was seen more than once but under ten times. V and J are TRBV29-1 and TRBJ1-1; a possible D gene is TRBD1 (5 bases). Germline values: CDR1 SQVTM, CDR2 ANQGSEA. This CDR3 has 14 residues. V lost 7 bases to trimming and J lost 5 bases, with 20 bases between them. CDR3 coding DNA: TGCAGCGCTGACAAGGGGTTGGAGGGGACTGAAGCTTTCTTT. This codes for CSADKGLEGTEAFF.

This chain links TRBV11-3 with TRBJ2-3; D remains unclear. Germline loops: CDR1 SGHNT, CDR2 YENEEA. The CDR3 is 14 residues long. V lost 2 bases and J lost 2, with 8 bases in between. The CDR3 is CASSLSSATDTQYF. The DNA of the CDR3 is TGTGCCAGCAGCTTATCCTCGGCCACAGATACGCAGTATTTT.

This chain uses TRBV14 with TRBJ1-1; TRBD1 matches 7 bases. This CDR3 is 16 amino acids long. CDR1 is SGHDN and CDR2 is FVKESK in the germline V gene. V trimming: 3 bases; J trimming: 6 bases; junction bases outside the gene matches: 13. CDR3 protein: CASSHLVGTAMAEAFF. CDR3 DNA sequence: TGTGCCAGCAGCCATTTAGTAGGGACAGCCATGGCTGAAGCTTTCTTT.